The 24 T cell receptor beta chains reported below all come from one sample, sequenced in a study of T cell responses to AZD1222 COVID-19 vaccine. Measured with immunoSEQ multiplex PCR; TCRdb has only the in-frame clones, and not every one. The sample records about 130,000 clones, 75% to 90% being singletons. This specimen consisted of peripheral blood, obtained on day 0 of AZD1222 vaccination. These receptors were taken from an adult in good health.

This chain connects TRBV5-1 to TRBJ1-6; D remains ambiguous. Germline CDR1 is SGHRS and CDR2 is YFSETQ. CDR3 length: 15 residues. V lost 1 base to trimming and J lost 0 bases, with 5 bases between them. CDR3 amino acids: CASSLPSSYNSPLHF. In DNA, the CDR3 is TGCGCCAGCAGCTTGCCGAGCTCCTATAATTCACCCCTCCACTTT.

This CDR3 is CASSLGSSGELFF. The CDR3 nucleotides read TGTGCCAGCAGCTTAGGGTCGTCCGGGGAGCTGTTTTTT. V usage is TRBV7-7 and J usage is TRBJ2-2; D gene uncertain. This CDR3 is built from 13 residues. From germline, CDR1 is SSHAT and CDR2 FNYEAQ (reference sequence). Trimming took 1 base from V and 6 from J, leaving 6 bases between them. Supplemented by reference TRBV7-7 and TRBJ2-2, the full variable domain reads GAGVSQSPRYKVTKRGQDVTLRCDPISSHATLYWYQQALGQGPEFLTYFNYEAQPDKSGLPSDRFSAERPEGSISTLTIQRTEQRDSAMYRCASSLGSSGELFFGEGSRLTVL.

CDR3 nucleotide sequence: TGTGCCAGCAGTTCCCCGGACAAATTCTACGAGCAGTACTTC. It encodes CASSSPDKFYEQYF. This rearrangement joins TRBV27 to TRBJ2-7; D possibly corresponds to TRBD1 (5 bases). V lost 4 bases to trimming and J lost 3 bases, with 13 bases between them. Germline V gives CDR1 MNHEY, CDR2 SMNVEV (reference sequence). The CDR3 spans 14 residues.

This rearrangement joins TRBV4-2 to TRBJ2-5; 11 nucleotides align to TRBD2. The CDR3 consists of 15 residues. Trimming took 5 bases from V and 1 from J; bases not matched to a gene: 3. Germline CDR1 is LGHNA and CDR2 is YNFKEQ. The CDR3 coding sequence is TGTGCCAGCAGCTCTAGCGGGGGGATCCAAGAGACCCAGTACTTC. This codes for CASSSSGGIQETQYF.

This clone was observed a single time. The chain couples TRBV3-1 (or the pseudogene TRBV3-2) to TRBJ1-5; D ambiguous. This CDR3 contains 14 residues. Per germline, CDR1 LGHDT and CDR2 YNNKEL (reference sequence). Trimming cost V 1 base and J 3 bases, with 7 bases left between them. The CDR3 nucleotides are TGTGCCAGCAGCCAAGGGCGGAACAATCAGCCCCAGCATTTT. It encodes CASSQGRNNQPQHF.

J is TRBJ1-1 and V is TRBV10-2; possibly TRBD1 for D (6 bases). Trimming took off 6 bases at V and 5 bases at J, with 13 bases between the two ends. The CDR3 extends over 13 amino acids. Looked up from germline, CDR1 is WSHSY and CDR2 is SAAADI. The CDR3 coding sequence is TGCGCCAGCAGCGTAGGACAGCCTACTGAAGCTTTCTTT. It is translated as CASSVGQPTEAFF.

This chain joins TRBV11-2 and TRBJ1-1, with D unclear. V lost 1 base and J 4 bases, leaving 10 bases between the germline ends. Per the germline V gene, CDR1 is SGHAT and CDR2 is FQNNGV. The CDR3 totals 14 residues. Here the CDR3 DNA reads TGTGCCAGCAGCTTAGGCGTGGGTGGCACTGAAGCTTTCTTT. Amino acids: CASSLGVGGTEAFF.

The CDR3 nucleotides are TGTGCCAGCAGCTTGGTCGGGAGGGCCGAGCAGTACTTC. Amino acids: CASSLVGRAEQYF. The V and J genes are TRBV5-6 and TRBJ2-7; 8 nucleotides line up with TRBD2. This CDR3 comprises 13 residues. The junction had 2 bases not matched to a gene; V was cut back by 0 bases and J by 6 bases. From germline, CDR1 is SGHDT and CDR2 YYEEEE.

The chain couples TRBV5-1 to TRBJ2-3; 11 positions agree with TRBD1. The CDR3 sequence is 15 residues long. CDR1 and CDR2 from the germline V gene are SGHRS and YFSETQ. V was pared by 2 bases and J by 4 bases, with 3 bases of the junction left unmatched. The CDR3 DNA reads TGCGCCAGCAGCTTTGGACAGGGGGCCTCAGATACGCAGTATTTT. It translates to CASSFGQGASDTQYF. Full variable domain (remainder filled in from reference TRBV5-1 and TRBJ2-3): KAGVTQTPRYLIKTRGQQVTLSCSPISGHRSVSWYQQTPGQGLQFLFEYFSETQRNKGNFPGRFSGRQFSNSRSEMNVSTLELGDSALYLCASSFGQGASDTQYFGPGTRLTVL.

For the CDR3, the DNA is TGTGCCAGCAGCCCCTACGGGACGGTTAATGAAAAACTGTTTTTT. Its protein product is CASSPYGTVNEKLFF. The V and J genes are TRBV3-1 (or the pseudogene TRBV3-2) and TRBJ1-4; D possibly corresponds to TRBD1 (5 bases). The CDR3 runs to 15 residues. CDR1 LGHDT and CDR2 YNNKEL come from the germline V gene (reference sequence). Trimming took 4 bases from V and 4 from J, leaving 13 bases between them.

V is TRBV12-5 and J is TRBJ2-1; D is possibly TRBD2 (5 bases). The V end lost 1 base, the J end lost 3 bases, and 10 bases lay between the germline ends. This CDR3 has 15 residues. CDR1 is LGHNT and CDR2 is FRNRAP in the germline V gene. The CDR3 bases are TGTGCTAGTGGTTTGGATGGGAGAGACTACAATGAGCAGTTCTTC. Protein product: CASGLDGRDYNEQFF.

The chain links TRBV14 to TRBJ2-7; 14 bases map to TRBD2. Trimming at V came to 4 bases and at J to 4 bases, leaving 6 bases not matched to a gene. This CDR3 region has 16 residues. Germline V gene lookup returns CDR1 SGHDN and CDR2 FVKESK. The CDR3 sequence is CASSRLGTSGGYEQYF. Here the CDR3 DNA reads TGTGCCAGCAGCCGCCTCGGGACTAGCGGGGGTTACGAGCAGTACTTC.

CDR3 in DNA: TGTGCCAGCAGGGCGGGCACTGAAGCTTTCTTT. The encoded protein is CASRAGTEAFF. V and J are TRBV2 and TRBJ1-1; D not resolved. Trimming left V 6 bases short and J 4 bases short, with 6 bases between. The CDR3 sequence is 11 residues long. Germline V CDR1 and CDR2: SNHLY, FYNNEI.

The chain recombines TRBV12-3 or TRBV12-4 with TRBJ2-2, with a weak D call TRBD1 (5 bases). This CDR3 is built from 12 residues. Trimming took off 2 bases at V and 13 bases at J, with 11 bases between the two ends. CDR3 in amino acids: CASSLRQGGLFF. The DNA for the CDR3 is TGTGCCAGCAGTTTACGCCAGGGTGGGCTGTTTTTT.

The CDR3 is CASSQALLYEQYF. The CDR3 region has the DNA TGCGCCAGCAGCCAAGCCCTACTATACGAGCAGTACTTC. The chain carries TRBV4-1 and TRBJ2-7, with unresolved D. Germline CDR1 and CDR2: MGHRA and YSYEKL. This CDR3 is built from 13 residues. The V and J ends lost 1 base and 4 bases respectively, with 8 bases between them.

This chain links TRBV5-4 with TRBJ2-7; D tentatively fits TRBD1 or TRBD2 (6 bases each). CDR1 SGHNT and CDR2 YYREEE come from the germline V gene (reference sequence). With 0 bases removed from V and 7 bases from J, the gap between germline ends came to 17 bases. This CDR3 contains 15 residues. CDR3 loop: CASSLGGTNRREQYF. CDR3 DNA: TGTGCCAGCAGCTTGGGCGGGACAAACCGGAGGGAGCAGTACTTC.

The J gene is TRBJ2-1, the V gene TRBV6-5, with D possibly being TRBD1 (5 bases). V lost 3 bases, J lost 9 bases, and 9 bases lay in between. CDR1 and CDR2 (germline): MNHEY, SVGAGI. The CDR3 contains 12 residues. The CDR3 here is CASSYVGAEQFF. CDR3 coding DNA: TGTGCCAGCAGTTATGTAGGGGCTGAGCAGTTCTTC.

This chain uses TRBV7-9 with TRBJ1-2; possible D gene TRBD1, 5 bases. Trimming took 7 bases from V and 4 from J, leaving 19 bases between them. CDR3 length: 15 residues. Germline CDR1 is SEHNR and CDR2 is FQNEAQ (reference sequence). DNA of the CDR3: TGTGCCAGCACCCCGGGGGGTCCCCCTGGCTATGGCTACACCTTC. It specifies CASTPGGPPGYGYTF.

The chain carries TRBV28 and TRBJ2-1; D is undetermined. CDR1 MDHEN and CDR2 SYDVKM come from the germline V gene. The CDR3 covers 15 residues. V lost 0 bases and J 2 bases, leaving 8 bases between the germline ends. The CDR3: CASSLWSRTYNEQFF. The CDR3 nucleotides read TGTGCCAGCAGTTTATGGTCTAGAACCTACAATGAGCAGTTCTTC.

CDR3 loop: CAWSVWTAQETQYF. For the CDR3, the DNA is TGTGCCTGGAGTGTATGGACGGCACAAGAGACCCAGTACTTC. The chain combines TRBV30 with TRBJ2-5; D call uncertain. Germline V lookup: CDR1 GTSNPN, CDR2 SVGIG (reference sequence). This CDR3 has 14 amino acids. V was shortened by 0 bases and J by 2 bases, with 10 bases between the two germline ends.

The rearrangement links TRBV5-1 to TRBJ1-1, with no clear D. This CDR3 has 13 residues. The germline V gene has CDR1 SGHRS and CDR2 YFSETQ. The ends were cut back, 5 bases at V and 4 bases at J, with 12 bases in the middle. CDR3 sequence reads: CASRPVEGTEAFF. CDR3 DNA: TGCGCCAGCAGACCAGTGGAAGGCACTGAAGCTTTCTTT. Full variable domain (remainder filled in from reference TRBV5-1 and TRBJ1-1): KAGVTQTPRYLIKTRGQQVTLSCSPISGHRSVSWYQQTPGQGLQFLFEYFSETQRNKGNFPGRFSGRQFSNSRSEMNVSTLELGDSALYLCASRPVEGTEAFFGQGTRLTVV.

In DNA form, the CDR3 reads TGTGCCAGTAGTATTAGTGGAACAAAGAATTCACCCCTCCACTTT. As protein: CASSISGTKNSPLHF. The chain carries TRBV19 and TRBJ1-6; D is unclear. This CDR3 has 15 residues. The V end lost 3 bases, the J end lost 7 bases, and 13 bases lay between the germline ends. CDR1 is LNHDA, CDR2 SQIVND, per germline (reference sequence). The full variable domain, its missing parts supplied by reference TRBV19 and TRBJ1-6, is DGGITQSPKYLFRKEGQNVTLSCEQNLNHDAMYWYRQDPGQGLRLIYYSQIVNDFQKGDIAEGYSVSREKKESFPLTVTSAQKNPTAFYLCASSISGTKNSPLHFGNGTRLTVT.

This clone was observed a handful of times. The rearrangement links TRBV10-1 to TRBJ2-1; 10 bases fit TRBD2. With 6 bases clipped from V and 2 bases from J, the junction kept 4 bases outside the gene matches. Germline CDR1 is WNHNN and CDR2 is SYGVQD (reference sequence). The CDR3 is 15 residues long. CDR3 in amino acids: CASSVAGGPYNEQFF. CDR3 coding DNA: TGCGCCAGCAGCGTAGCGGGAGGACCCTACAATGAGCAGTTCTTC.

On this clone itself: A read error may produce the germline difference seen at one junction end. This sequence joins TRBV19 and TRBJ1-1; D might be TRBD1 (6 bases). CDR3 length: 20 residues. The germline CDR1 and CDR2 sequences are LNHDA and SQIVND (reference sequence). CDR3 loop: CASSSEGGVVSITRTPGPGF. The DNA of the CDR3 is TGTGCCAGTAGCTCCGAGGGGGGGGTGGTTAGTATTACCCGGACCCCCGGGCCCGGCTTT.